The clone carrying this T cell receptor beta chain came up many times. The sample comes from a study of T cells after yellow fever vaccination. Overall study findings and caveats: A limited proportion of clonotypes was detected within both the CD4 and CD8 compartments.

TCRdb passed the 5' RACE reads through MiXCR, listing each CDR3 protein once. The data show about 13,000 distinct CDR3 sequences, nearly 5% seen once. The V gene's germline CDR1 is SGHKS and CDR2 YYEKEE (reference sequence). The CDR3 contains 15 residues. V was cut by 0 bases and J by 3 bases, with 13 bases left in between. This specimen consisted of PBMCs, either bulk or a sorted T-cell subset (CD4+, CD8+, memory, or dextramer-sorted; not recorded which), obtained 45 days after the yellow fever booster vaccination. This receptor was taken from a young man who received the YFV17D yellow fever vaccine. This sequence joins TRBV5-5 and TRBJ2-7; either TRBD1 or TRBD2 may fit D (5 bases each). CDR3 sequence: CASSLASQGDYEQYF. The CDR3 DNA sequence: TGTGCCAGCAGCTTGGCCAGTCAGGGAGACTACGAGCAGTACTTC.